The clone carrying this T cell receptor (beta chain) was observed many times. These data are taken from a study of early T cells in non-severe SARS-CoV-2 infection. Across the whole study: Sequencing input comprised bulk RNA from unsorted whole blood; chain pairing was not available.

This CDR3 comprises 14 residues. The germline gives CDR1 MDHEN, CDR2 SYDVKM. V lost 7 bases and J 3 bases, leaving 15 bases between the germline ends. Individual cDNA molecules were tagged with unique molecular identifiers, the study reported. In TCRdb, the 5' RACE reads were re-called with MiXCR into one record per CDR3 protein. The sample has some 73,000 distinct CDR3 sequences, about 12% seen once. This TCR was sampled from an adult who was a healthcare worker with PCR-confirmed SARS-CoV-2 infection or an uninfected control (not recorded which). The source material was whole blood. The rearrangement uses TRBV28 and TRBJ1-2, with D possibly TRBD1 on 5 matching bases. The DNA for the CDR3 is TGTGCCAGCACCCTAAGTCAGGGATACTATGGCTACACCTTC. Residues: CASTLSQGYYGYTF.